These 14 T cell receptor beta chains were all obtained from the same sample, sequenced in a study of cytomegalovirus exposure and HLA in healthy donors. Both 60 Vbeta primers and 13 Jbeta primers went into the PCR. Using immunoSEQ multiplex PCR, the repertoire was profiled, and TCRdb retains in-frame clones only, with some absent. The profile shows approximately 210,000 clones, roughly 81% of them singletons. Sequencing was performed on PBMCs. Every receptor here comes from a woman aged 25-40 years in good health and CMV-seropositive.

J is TRBJ2-3 and V is TRBV19, with 10 bases that match TRBD1. CDR3 length: 14 amino acids. The V gene end was trimmed by 9 bases and the J gene end by 4 bases; junction bases not matched to a gene: 7. Germline V gene sequence: CDR1 LNHDA, CDR2 SQIVND (reference sequence). CDR3 sequence reads: CASRDRGRSDTQYF. The CDR3 region has the DNA TGTGCCAGCCGCGACAGGGGGCGGTCAGATACGCAGTATTTT.

The chain recombines TRBV5-4 with TRBJ1-1; 8 bases map to TRBD1. The CDR3 length is 14 residues. CDR1 is SGHNT, CDR2 YYREEE, per germline (reference sequence). J gave up 1 base and V 2 bases, and 1 base lay outside the gene matches. In DNA, the CDR3 is TGTGCCAGCAGCTTCCAGGGGGCGAACACTGAAGCTTTCTTT. It specifies CASSFQGANTEAFF.

This clone was found once. V gene TRBV4-3 combines with J gene TRBJ1-1; maybe TRBD1 (5 bases). Germline CDR1 reads LGHNA; CDR2 reads YSLEER. Trimming cost V 2 bases and J 12 bases, with 28 bases left between them. This CDR3 has 17 amino acids. The CDR3 region is CASSQLPMDTPMLPPFF. The CDR3, as DNA: TGCGCCAGCAGCCAACTACCAATGGACACCCCCATGTTACCCCCTTTCTTT.

This chain joins TRBV27 and TRBJ2-4; D is possibly TRBD2 (6 bases). CDR3 length equals 15 residues. The germline V gene encodes CDR1 MNHEY and CDR2 SMNVEV (reference sequence). V was clipped by 7 bases and J by 4 bases, with 17 bases between them. This CDR3 is CASTSMRGGKNIQYF. CDR3 DNA sequence: TGTGCCAGCACCTCAATGCGGGGAGGAAAAAACATTCAGTACTTC.

The chain joins TRBV5-6 to TRBJ1-1; perhaps TRBD1 as D (5 bases). Germline lookup yields CDR1 SGHDT and CDR2 YYEEEE. The CDR3 covers 14 residues. The V end was cut by 0 bases, the J end by 1 base, with 7 bases between. The CDR3 reads CASSLGQPNTEAFF. The CDR3 coding sequence is TGTGCCAGCAGCTTGGGACAGCCGAACACTGAAGCTTTCTTT.

The genes are TRBV28 and TRBJ2-3; 7 bases agree with TRBD2. Germline lookup yields CDR1 MDHEN and CDR2 SYDVKM. The CDR3 consists of 16 residues. Trimming took 3 bases from V and 5 from J; bases not matched to a gene: 11. The CDR3 protein is CASSLSGDDLRDTQYF. The CDR3 nucleotides read TGTGCCAGCAGTTTGAGCGGGGACGATTTAAGAGATACGCAGTATTTT.

Only one count was recorded for this clone. This chain connects TRBV30 to TRBJ2-2; TRBD1 is a possible D gene (6 bases). The germline V gene encodes CDR1 GTSNPN and CDR2 SVGIG (reference sequence). The V end lost 2 bases, the J end lost 4 bases, and 17 bases lay between the germline ends. This CDR3 contains 16 residues. CDR3 nucleotides: TGTGCCTGGAGTTTGCAGTCCGGGACATCCACCGGGGAGCTGTTTTTT. Its protein product is CAWSLQSGTSTGELFF.

The rearrangement uses TRBV4-2 and TRBJ1-2; 9 bases align to TRBD1. Germline CDR1 and CDR2: LGHNA and YNFKEQ. Trimming at V came to 4 bases and at J to 2 bases, leaving 5 bases not matched to a gene. The CDR3 totals 15 residues. CDR3 sequence: CASSPGTGRNYGYTF. The CDR3 nucleotides read TGTGCCAGCAGCCCCGGGACAGGGAGGAACTATGGCTACACCTTC.

The chain links TRBV5-3 to TRBJ1-1; no clear D gene. TRBV5-3 carries the ORF label, with uncertain function. This CDR3 has 15 amino acids. V was cut by 0 bases and J by 2 bases, with 11 bases left in between. CDR3 coding DNA: TGTGCCAGAAGCTTGGTTTGGCAGGAAAACACTGAAGCTTTCTTT. Translating gives CARSLVWQENTEAFF.

This chain connects TRBV5-4 to TRBJ2-1, with TRBD2 as a possible D gene (7 bases). Germline V gives CDR1 SGHNT, CDR2 YYREEE (reference sequence). The V gene lost 8 bases and the J gene lost 7 bases, with 16 bases spanning the gap. This CDR3 is 13 amino acids long. CDR3 region: CASKGGAGNEQFF. Here the CDR3 DNA reads TGTGCCAGTAAGGGGGGGGCTGGGAATGAGCAGTTCTTC.

V usage is TRBV5-1 and J usage is TRBJ2-7; weak D call: TRBD2 (5 bases). The V gene's germline CDR1 is SGHRS and CDR2 YFSETQ. Trimming removed 0 bases at V and 0 bases at J, with 10 bases between. The CDR3 loop spans 15 amino acids. The CDR3 DNA reads TGCGCCAGCAGCTTGGTGCCGGGGTTCTCCTACGAGCAGTACTTC. Encoded protein: CASSLVPGFSYEQYF.

The chain is built from TRBV6-5 and TRBJ2-1; no clear D gene. Germline V CDR1 and CDR2: MNHEY, SVGAGI. The length of the CDR3 is 12 residues. Trimming stripped 5 bases from V and 4 bases from J, with 6 bases between. CDR3 residues: CASSQNYNEQFF. CDR3 bases: TGTGCCAGCAGTCAAAATTACAATGAGCAGTTCTTC.

The V gene is TRBV7-3, the J gene TRBJ2-1; a weak D match, TRBD2 (6 bases). Germline V gene sequence: CDR1 SGHTA, CDR2 FQGTGA. The CDR3 is 15 amino acids. V was pared by 2 bases and J by 0 bases, with 8 bases between. CDR3: CASSLAGSSYNEQFF. The CDR3, as DNA: TGTGCCAGCAGCTTAGCGGGGAGCTCCTACAATGAGCAGTTCTTC.

The chain recombines TRBV9 with TRBJ1-1; D may be TRBD1 (6 bases). Trimming left V 0 bases short and J 1 base short, with 10 bases between. In germline, CDR1 is SGDLS, CDR2 YYNGEE. This CDR3 spans 15 amino acids. The CDR3 spells CASSVEARGNTEAFF. The CDR3 DNA is TGTGCCAGCAGCGTAGAGGCCAGGGGGAACACTGAAGCTTTCTTT.